In its sample, the clone carrying this T cell receptor (delta chain) ranks as large. One base away lies a much larger clone, so this may be a sequencing read error. The entry originates in a study of gamma-delta chains in newborns, infants, children. TCRdb ran CATT on the reads. The sample contains about 950 delta-chain clones, 0.8% to 1% of which appear only once. The CDR3 extends over 19 amino acids. Germline-derived CDR1 and CDR2 are GEAIGNYY and EKD. The sequenced material came from blood. The rearrangement uses TRDV2 and TRDJ3; D may be TRDD3 (6 bases). This TCR was sampled from a child in good health. The CDR3 loop is CACDTVGDESSRDTRQMFF. The CDR3 DNA reads TGTGCCTGTGACACCGTCGGGGATGAGAGCTCCCGGGACACCCGACAGATGTTTTTC.